The 23 T cell receptor beta chains below were found in one sample sequenced in a study of cytomegalovirus exposure and HLA in healthy donors. PCR amplification relied on 60 Vbeta primers (plus 13 Jbeta primers). The assay was immunoSEQ multiplex PCR, and TCRdb's table has in-frame clones only and misses some. The sample has over 150,000 clones, around 77% seen once. The sample consisted of PBMCs. These receptors all stem from a young woman in good health and CMV-seronegative.

The V and J genes are TRBV7-8 and TRBJ2-7, with TRBD2 matching over 7 bases. The CDR3 contains 15 residues. Unmatched junction bases numbered 9, after V lost 1 base and J lost 6 bases. Germline V gene sequence: CDR1 SGHVS, CDR2 FQNEAQ. The CDR3 spells CASSLGAGVGLEQYF. The DNA for the CDR3 is TGTGCCAGCAGCTTAGGGGCGGGAGTGGGCCTCGAGCAGTACTTC.

This chain uses TRBV28 with TRBJ1-1, with TRBD1 identical over 10 bases. The germline V gene encodes CDR1 MDHEN and CDR2 SYDVKM. Losses at the gene ends were 6 bases for V and 0 bases for J; bases not matched to a gene: 7. CDR3 length: 16 amino acids. The CDR3 DNA reads TGTGCCAGCAGATGGGACAGGGGAGGCATGAACACTGAAGCTTTCTTT. Translating gives CASRWDRGGMNTEAFF. Combining the CDR3 with reference TRBV28 and TRBJ1-1 gives the whole variable domain DVKVTQSSRYLVKRTGEKVFLECVQDMDHENMFWYRQDPGLGLRLIYFSYDVKMKEKGDIPEGYSVSREKKERFSLILESASTNQTSMYLCASRWDRGGMNTEAFFGQGTRLTVV.

This clone was found once. The chain is built from TRBV6-5 and TRBJ2-7; 8 bases agree with TRBD2. There are 15 residues in the CDR3. The V gene's germline CDR1 is MNHEY and CDR2 SVGAGI. Trimming removed 6 bases from V and 3 bases from J; junction bases left unmatched: 10. Here the CDR3 reads CASSSTQLADYEQYF. CDR3 DNA: TGTGCCAGCAGCTCCACACAACTAGCGGACTACGAGCAGTACTTC.

This chain links TRBV9 with TRBJ2-7; tentatively, D is TRBD2 (5 bases). CDR3 length: 15 residues. Per the germline V gene, CDR1 is SGDLS and CDR2 is YYNGEE. V lost 0 bases to trimming and J lost 0 bases, with 10 bases between them. CDR3 DNA sequence: TGTGCCAGCAGCGTAGCAGCGGCCAGCTCCTACGAGCAGTACTTC. The encoded protein is CASSVAAASSYEQYF.

This clone turned up a few times. The rearrangement uses TRBV13 and TRBJ1-1; no reliable D call. Trimming cost V 5 bases and J 2 bases, with 6 bases left between them. The CDR3 totals 12 residues. Germline V gives CDR1 PRHDT, CDR2 FYEKMQ (reference sequence). The CDR3 coding sequence is TGTGCCAGCAGCCCCGTCAACACTGAAGCTTTCTTT. It specifies CASSPVNTEAFF. Complete variable domain (other parts from reference TRBV13 and TRBJ1-1): AAGVIQSPRHLIKEKRETATLKCYPIPRHDTVYWYQQGPGQDPQFLISFYEKMQSDKGSIPDRFSAQQFSDYHSELNMSSLELGDSALYFCASSPVNTEAFFGQGTRLTVV.

The V gene is TRBV30, the J gene TRBJ2-3; no clear D. Germline V CDR1 and CDR2: GTSNPN, SVGIG (reference sequence). Trimming shortened V by 1 base and J by 2 bases, and 7 bases separated the two germline ends. The CDR3 totals 13 residues. This CDR3 is CAWSGYFTDTQYF. The CDR3 DNA is TGTGCCTGGAGTGGTTATTTCACAGATACGCAGTATTTT.

This chain uses TRBV6-6 with TRBJ2-1; D unclear. This CDR3 has 12 amino acids. Looked up from germline, CDR1 is MNHNY and CDR2 is SVGAGI (reference sequence). V was pared by 6 bases and J by 6 bases, with 9 bases between. For the CDR3, the DNA is TGTGCCAGCAGCTACCTCCTCAATGAGCAGTTCTTC. Translation: CASSYLLNEQFF.

The chain links TRBV29-1 to TRBJ2-1; 10 bases align to TRBD2. In germline, CDR1 is SQVTM, CDR2 ANQGSEA. Losses at the gene ends were 7 bases for V and 10 bases for J; bases not matched to a gene: 10. The CDR3 covers 13 residues. CDR3 sequence (DNA): TGCAGCGCCACGCCCCTACTAGCGGGGGAGCAGTTCTTC. Its protein is CSATPLLAGEQFF.

This rearrangement joins TRBV6-6 to TRBJ2-7, with 8 nucleotides matching TRBD2. The germline gives CDR1 MNHNY, CDR2 SVGAGI (reference sequence). The CDR3 covers 15 residues. The V segment lost 6 bases and the J segment 4 bases; nucleotides outside the gene matches: 11. In nucleotides, the CDR3 is TGTGCCAGCAGCTTCGAGCGGGAGCTTAAGTACGAGCAGTACTTC. Translating it yields CASSFERELKYEQYF.

The chain links TRBV2 to TRBJ1-3, with D hard to call. V was clipped by 10 bases and J by 0 bases, with 10 bases between them. There are 13 residues in the CDR3. Per the germline V gene, CDR1 is SNHLY and CDR2 is FYNNEI. This CDR3 is CATSSSSGNTIYF. Written as DNA, the CDR3 is TGTGCCACCTCGTCTAGCTCTGGAAACACCATATATTTT.

The sample holds a few counts of this clone. The chain carries TRBV10-3 and TRBJ2-3; TRBD2 matches 7 bases. J was trimmed by 3 bases and V by 0 bases; bases with no gene match: 9. The CDR3 is 17 residues long. Germline values: CDR1 ENHRY, CDR2 SYGVKD. The CDR3 loop is CAISESWPSGYTDTQYF. The CDR3 DNA reads TGTGCCATCAGTGAGTCGTGGCCTAGCGGATATACAGATACGCAGTATTTT.

The CDR3 is CASGAGLGSTDTQYF. The CDR3 DNA follows: TGTGCCAGCGGCGCAGGCTTGGGCAGTACAGATACGCAGTATTTT. The chain is built from TRBV2 and TRBJ2-3, with D unclear. Germline-derived CDR1 and CDR2 are SNHLY and FYNNEI. V was shortened by 8 bases and J by 3 bases, with 18 bases between the two germline ends. The CDR3 has 15 amino acids. Full variable domain (remainder filled in from reference TRBV2 and TRBJ2-3): EPEVTQTPSHQVTQMGQEVILRCVPISNHLYFYWYRQILGQKVEFLVSFYNNEISEKSEIFDDQFSVERPDGSNFTLKIRSTKLEDSAMYFCASGAGLGSTDTQYFGPGTRLTVL.

The chain joins TRBV5-4 to TRBJ2-7; the D gene is possibly TRBD2 (6 bases). The germline V gene encodes CDR1 SGHNT and CDR2 YYREEE (reference sequence). The CDR3 extends over 15 amino acids. Trimming took off 4 bases at V and 3 bases at J, with 17 bases between the two ends. The CDR3 sequence is CASSPEGGAFYEQYF. In nucleotides, the CDR3 is TGTGCCAGCAGCCCGGAGGGCGGGGCCTTCTACGAGCAGTACTTC.

The chain is built from TRBV5-4 and TRBJ2-7, with TRBD2 identical over 9 bases. Germline V gene data show CDR1 as SGHNT and CDR2 as YYREEE (reference sequence). The CDR3 runs to 15 residues. Unmatched junction bases numbered 8, after V lost 5 bases and J lost 2 bases. CDR3 residues: CASRLGLAPTYEQYF. The CDR3 DNA sequence: TGTGCCAGCAGACTCGGACTAGCGCCAACCTACGAGCAGTACTTC.

This chain links TRBV7-2 with TRBJ1-1; the match to TRBD1 covers 9 bases. The J segment lost 11 bases and the V segment lost 4 bases, leaving 8 bases of the junction unmatched. The CDR3 is 13 residues long. CDR1 SGHTA and CDR2 FQGNSA come from the germline V gene. The CDR3 DNA reads TGTGCCAGCAGCTCAGCCGGGACAGGGACGGCTTTCTTT. Protein: CASSSAGTGTAFF.

This clone turned up a few times. The rearrangement uses TRBV10-1 and TRBJ1-3; the match to TRBD1 covers 7 bases. V shed 4 bases, J shed 4 bases, and the junction held 16 bases outside the gene matches. There are 18 residues in the CDR3. The germline V gene has CDR1 WNHNN and CDR2 SYGVQD (reference sequence). The CDR3: CASSVRDSQRRAGNTIYF. CDR3 nucleotide sequence: TGCGCCAGCAGTGTCCGGGACAGTCAGAGGCGCGCGGGAAACACCATATATTTT.

The chain has TRBV28 and TRBJ2-3; D may be TRBD2 (6 bases). The V end was cut by 3 bases, the J end by 5 bases, with 12 bases between. CDR1 and CDR2 (germline): MDHEN, SYDVKM. The CDR3 sequence is 14 residues long. The CDR3 sequence is CASSFTGRGDTQYF. The DNA for the CDR3 is TGTGCCAGCAGTTTCACGGGGCGGGGAGATACGCAGTATTTT.

V gene TRBV7-2 combines with J gene TRBJ1-1; possibly TRBD1 for D (6 bases). This CDR3 comprises 15 residues. Looked up from germline, CDR1 is SGHTA and CDR2 is FQGNSA. V was shortened by 2 bases and J by 4 bases, with 14 bases between the two germline ends. The CDR3 DNA reads as TGTGCCAGCAGCTTACAACCAGGGGACACCACTGAAGCTTTCTTT. Translation: CASSLQPGDTTEAFF.

The chain links TRBV6-6 to TRBJ2-5; D might be TRBD2 (5 bases). TRBJ2-7 matches the DNA end more closely, so the J call is doubtful. The CDR3 extends over 14 amino acids. The germline V gene encodes CDR1 MNHNY and CDR2 SVGAGI (reference sequence). The DNA of the CDR3 is TGTGCCAGCAGCCCCGCGGGCCCGACCTACGAGCAGTACTTC. It is translated as CASSPAGPTYEQYF.

This chain uses TRBV6-5 with TRBJ2-2, with D maybe TRBD1 (6 bases). CDR1 is MNHEY and CDR2 is SVGAGI in the germline V gene. The CDR3 length is 14 residues. Trimming removed 6 bases at V and 7 bases at J, with 15 bases between. CDR3 DNA sequence: TGTGCCAGCAGCGGAAACAGGGTGGTCGGGGAGCTGTTTTTT. It encodes CASSGNRVVGELFF.

The V call is TRBV6-5, the J call TRBJ1-2; 9 bases are shared with TRBD1. Germline CDR1 reads MNHEY; CDR2 reads SVGAGI. J lost 4 bases, V lost 2 bases, and 5 bases had no gene match. CDR3 size: 15 residues. CDR3 protein: CASSYTGGVRYGYTF. CDR3 nucleotide sequence: TGTGCCAGCAGTTACACAGGGGGCGTACGCTATGGCTACACCTTC.

This chain links TRBV9 with TRBJ2-1; TRBD2 agrees at 9 bases. The CDR3 has 15 residues. Germline V gene lookup returns CDR1 SGDLS and CDR2 YYNGEE. J was trimmed by 1 base and V by 4 bases; bases with no gene match: 3. CDR3 loop: CASSLSGRSYNEQFF. For the CDR3, the DNA is TGTGCCAGCAGCTTAAGCGGGAGGTCCTACAATGAGCAGTTCTTC.

The V and J genes are TRBV6-6 and TRBJ2-2; TRBD2 matches at 7 bases. CDR3 length equals 15 residues. Germline CDR1 and CDR2: MNHNY and SVGAGI (reference sequence). The V and J ends lost 7 bases and 4 bases, in that order; junction bases with no gene match: 9. CDR3 bases: TGTGCCAGCAATCGGCGGGAGATCGCCACCGGGGAGCTGTTTTTT. Translating it yields CASNRREIATGELFF.